Sequencing of this T cell receptor beta chain was carried out in a study of shared clonotypes between healthy human individuals (dated by TCRdb to between 2020 and 2021). Regarding the research as a whole: A few men and two women, aged 18 to 49 years, made up the cohort. For each donor, CD4 naive and CD4 memory were each run on three plates, CD8 naive on two plates, and CD8 memory on one plate. To estimate repertoire size and how much clonotypes are shared between individuals, the study performed deep sequencing of blood TCR repertoires from a few healthy adults. To increase sequencing depth and limit assay-specific biases, TCR repertoire library preparation and sequencing were carried out by different laboratories using diverse techniques. Per donor, leukapheresis produced somewhere between about 0.94 and 9.5 billion PBMCs.

What the work shows at the level of the full study, not this receptor alone: Sharing across a handful of donors was observed for about 5% of naive CD4, 3% to 4% of naive CD8, about 2.3% of memory CD4, and roughly 0.4% of memory CD8 clonotypes. Based on pairwise subsampling, the degree of clonotype sharing among donors was expected to be affected by sequencing depth. Estimated clonotype richness was generally larger for naive than for memory subsets. Clonotypes shared by all four sorted-subset donors showed higher generation probabilities than non-shared clonotypes. Sampling was restricted to blood, and TCR repertoires in tissues likely differ from the TCR repertoires found in blood. Rarefaction of sorted-subset datasets indicated incomplete sequencing despite the large sequencing depth. The genetic and exposure-history diversity represented was limited by the small number of donors.

Using the deep immunoSEQ assay, multiplex PCR amplified TCR CDR3 regions from genomic DNA. For each cell subset, the extracted genomic DNA was distributed evenly across all wells of several immunoSEQ 96-well plates, and each plate served as one replicate. For sorted subsets, approximately 200 ng of genomic DNA, equivalent to roughly 33,000 T cell genomes, went into each replicate PCR. The purified libraries were quantified using a Qubit 3.0 fluorometer, sized with a Bioanalyzer 2100, and then quantified again using the KAPA Library Quantification kit. Every immunoSEQ 96-well plate was sequenced on a separate single-read 150-cycle Illumina NextSeq 550 flow cell. Per the source publication's procedure: Because the immunoSEQ output held only junctional sequences and lacked quality scores, the filtering could not match the filtering applied to full-length reads. To assign V/J genes and CDR3, sequences were annotated using PyIR, a Python wrapper for IgBLAST v1.9, with IMGT germline references. Reads with weak V/J assignments (E-value above 1e-6), missing CDR3, stop codons, out-of-frame junctions, or ambiguous translated residues were removed. A V3J clonotype was defined by an identical inferred V gene, J gene, and CDR3 amino acid sequence. Percentage overlap between repertoires was computed as shared unique clonotypes divided by the size of the smaller repertoire. Three approaches were used to assess repertoire richness: RTK rarefaction, the Chao1 estimator, and Recon v2.1 estimates of unobserved clonotypes. Generation probabilities for all TCRbeta clonotypes obtained by the gDNA method from a few donors were computed using OLGA. TCRdb provides this immuneACCESS table in a form limited to in-frame rearrangements. Some clones are lacking; in checked studies, under half of them reflect an unresolved V gene, and why the rest are absent is not known. Clone size and V and J calls were adopted from that table, with D and trimming inferred from the DNA. For this sample the table gives approximately 2.5 million clones, of which approximately 93% were detected only once. Roughly 0.39% of the sample rests with the top ten.

On this clone itself: Its antigen specificity is not known. The record has no base qualities; no much larger clone is one base away.

The donors were healthy, HIV-negative adults with no recently reported acute infections or vaccinations. Every donor was a Caucasian adult living in Nashville, Tennessee, USA. CD4+ T cells were enriched through magnetic negative selection, after which naive cells were positively selected on CD45RA and the remaining negative fraction served as the memory subset. Blood was collected by leukapheresis, and PBMCs were isolated by Ficoll-Histopaque density gradient centrifugation and then cryopreserved in liquid nitrogen vapor phase. Analytical flow cytometry was used to check the purity and quantity of each magnetically sorted T cell population. Genomic DNA was isolated from every sorted fraction and measured by UV absorbance on a Nanodrop 2000c. The sequencing input was naive CD4+ T cells from PBMCs. The cell subset or site label corresponds to: CD45RA+ positively selected. The TCR was taken from a man aged 18 to 30 in good health. Some clones in this sample may be carry-over from other donors' samples.

CDR3 reads: CASTGSWGRTEAFF. The nucleotides read TGTGCCAGCACCGGTAGTTGGGGGAGGACTGAAGCTTTCTTT. The chain was built from TRBV7-9 and TRBJ1-1; the D gene is perhaps TRBD1, on 5 matching bases. The CDR3 measures 14 amino acids from cysteine to phenylalanine. This entry keeps only the CDR3 DNA: 42 bases, framed from base 1. V sheds 7 bases and J sheds 5 bases, leaving 17 bases between their ends. In the germline V gene (reference sequence), CDR1 corresponds to SEHNR and CDR2 to FQNEAQ.